This T cell receptor beta chain stems from a study of PD-1 blockade in classical Hodgkin lymphoma. Every one of the patients relapsed after autologous stem cell transplantation (brentuximab vedotin exposure was variable). Here immunoSEQ multiplex PCR was the method, and the copy in TCRdb shows in-frame clones only, minus some. The table has fewer than 25,000 clones, approximately 80% seen once; the top ten hold about 7.8%. The clonotype originates from a human donor with classical Hodgkin lymphoma. The sequencing used peripheral blood mononuclear cells (PBMCs), collected before the second cycle of nivolumab.

Written as DNA, the CDR3 is TGTGCCAGCAGTGAAGGGCTTTCCGTCACTGAAGCTTTCTTT. Residues: CASSEGLSVTEAFF. The genes are TRBV2 and TRBJ1-1; no clear D. The CDR3 runs 14 residues. The germline V and J ends were trimmed by 1 base and 4 bases, with 10 bases remaining between them. Looked up from germline, CDR1 is SNHLY and CDR2 is FYNNEI.